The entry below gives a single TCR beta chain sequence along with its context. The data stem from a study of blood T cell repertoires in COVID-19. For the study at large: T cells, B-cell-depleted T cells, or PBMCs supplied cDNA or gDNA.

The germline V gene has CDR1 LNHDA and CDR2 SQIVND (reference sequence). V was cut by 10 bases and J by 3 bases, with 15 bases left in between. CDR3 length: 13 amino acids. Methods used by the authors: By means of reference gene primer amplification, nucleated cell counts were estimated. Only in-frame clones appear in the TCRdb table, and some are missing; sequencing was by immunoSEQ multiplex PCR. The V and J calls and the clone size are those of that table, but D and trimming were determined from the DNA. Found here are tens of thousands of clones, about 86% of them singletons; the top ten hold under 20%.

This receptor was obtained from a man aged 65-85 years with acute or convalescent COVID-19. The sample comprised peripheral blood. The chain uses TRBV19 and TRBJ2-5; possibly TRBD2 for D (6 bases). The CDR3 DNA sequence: TGTGCCACCACCCCTCCGGGAGAAGAGACCCAGTACTTC. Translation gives CATTPPGEETQYF.